Listed here are 19 T cell receptor beta chains from one sample, sequenced in a study of control samples from healthy donors and cancer patients. The repertoire was sequenced with immunoSEQ multiplex PCR; TCRdb's copy has only in-frame clones and lacks some. The table records about 160,000 clones, roughly 89% of them present only once. Sample: blood. The receptors shown here come from a man aged 30-40 years in good health.

The rearrangement links TRBV29-1 to TRBJ2-5; possibly TRBD2 for D (6 bases). The CDR3 length is 13 residues. V was trimmed by 4 bases and J by 5 bases, leaving 14 bases between them. Germline loops: CDR1 SQVTM, CDR2 ANQGSEA. CDR3 sequence (DNA): TGCAGCGTTGTCGGGGGAGGTGGGGAGACCCAGTACTTC. This encodes CSVVGGGGETQYF.

V is TRBV11-3 and J is TRBJ2-3, with D perhaps matching TRBD1 or TRBD2 (5 bases each). CDR1 SGHNT and CDR2 YENEEA come from the germline V gene. This CDR3 spans 14 amino acids. The V gene lost 3 bases and the J gene lost 5 bases, with 12 bases spanning the gap. The DNA for the CDR3 is TGTGCCAGCAGCTTGCAGGGAGAGGGAGATACGCAGTATTTT. Translation: CASSLQGEGDTQYF.

The CDR3 loop is CASFGTGERETQYF. The CDR3 nucleotides read TGTGCCAGCTTCGGGACAGGGGAAAGAGAGACCCAGTACTTC. The V call is TRBV6-5, the J call TRBJ2-5, with 10 nucleotides matching TRBD1. The CDR3 runs 14 residues. Germline CDR1 MNHEY, CDR2 SVGAGI. V shed 8 bases, J shed 4 bases, and the junction held 7 bases outside the gene matches.

The V gene is TRBV4-1, the J gene TRBJ2-1; D could derive from TRBD1 or TRBD2 (5 bases each). The ends were cut back, 0 bases at V and 2 bases at J, with 14 bases in the middle. The CDR3 loop spans 17 amino acids. The germline V gene encodes CDR1 MGHRA and CDR2 YSYEKL. CDR3 sequence reads: CASSQDRGVFPYNEQFF. The DNA of the CDR3 is TGCGCCAGCAGCCAAGATCGAGGGGTCTTCCCCTACAATGAGCAGTTCTTC.

The chain couples TRBV2 to TRBJ2-1; 9 positions agree with TRBD2. The CDR3 totals 14 residues. Losses at the gene ends were 8 bases for V and 0 bases for J; bases not matched to a gene: 2. The germline V gene has CDR1 SNHLY and CDR2 FYNNEI. The chain's CDR3 is CASLAGRSYNEQFF. The CDR3 DNA is TGTGCCAGCCTAGCGGGGCGCTCCTACAATGAGCAGTTCTTC.

The chain links TRBV27 to TRBJ2-3; no clear D gene. Trimming shortened V by 5 bases and J by 5 bases, and 5 bases separated the two germline ends. The CDR3 loop spans 11 amino acids. Germline CDR1 reads MNHEY; CDR2 reads SMNVEV (reference sequence). This CDR3 reads CASSNVDTQYF. The DNA of the CDR3 is TGTGCCAGCAGTAACGTAGATACGCAGTATTTT.

This clone was seen only once. V usage is TRBV19 and J usage is TRBJ1-1, with 10 bases identical to TRBD1. The CDR3 sequence is 19 residues long. Germline lookup yields CDR1 LNHDA and CDR2 SQIVND (reference sequence). Germline trimming cut 3 bases from V and 0 bases from J; bases unmatched to any gene: 13. The CDR3 DNA is TGTGCCAGTAGTATTTGGGCTTGGGACAGGGGCGTCATGAACACTGAAGCTTTCTTT. Translation gives CASSIWAWDRGVMNTEAFF.

The rearrangement joins TRBV28 to TRBJ2-7, with TRBD1 as a possible D gene (6 bases). Trimming cost V 3 bases and J 3 bases, with 9 bases left between them. Germline V gene lookup returns CDR1 MDHEN and CDR2 SYDVKM. This CDR3 contains 13 residues. The CDR3 DNA reads TGTGCCAGCAGTTTTTACAGGGACTACGAGCAGTACTTC. Translating it yields CASSFYRDYEQYF.

This clone was observed once. The chain joins TRBV29-1 to TRBJ2-2; D not certain. This CDR3 is built from 15 residues. The germline V gene encodes CDR1 SQVTM and CDR2 ANQGSEA. The V end was cut by 0 bases, the J end by 3 bases, with 11 bases between. DNA of the CDR3: TGCAGCGTTGAAGATCGGACCTGGTACACCGGGGAGCTGTTTTTT. Residues: CSVEDRTWYTGELFF.

The V call is TRBV4-1, the J call TRBJ1-1; D is possibly TRBD1 (5 bases). Germline CDR1 MGHRA, CDR2 YSYEKL. This CDR3 is 15 amino acids long. V was cut by 0 bases and J by 5 bases, with 13 bases left in between. CDR3 sequence reads: CASSQDRAGRTEAFF. CDR3 in DNA: TGCGCCAGCAGCCAAGATCGAGCAGGGAGGACTGAAGCTTTCTTT.

This clone was recorded once. The chain combines TRBV14 with TRBJ2-7; 7 bases are shared with TRBD2. The CDR3 loop spans 17 amino acids. The trim removed 4 bases at V and 1 base at J, leaving 13 bases unmatched. The germline V gene has CDR1 SGHDN and CDR2 FVKESK. This CDR3 is CASSRGILGGGSYEQYF. The CDR3 DNA reads as TGTGCCAGCAGCCGTGGGATTCTAGGCGGGGGATCCTACGAGCAGTACTTC. The variable domain in full, with the rest retrieved from reference TRBV14 and TRBJ2-7, is EAGVTQFPSHSVIEKGQTVTLRCDPISGHDNLYWYRRVMGKEIKFLLHFVKESKQDESGMPNNRFLAERTGGTYSTLKVQPAELEDSGVYFCASSRGILGGGSYEQYFGPGTRLTVT.

The rearrangement links TRBV5-1 to TRBJ2-3, with TRBD2 matching 8 bases. Germline assignment: CDR1 SGHRS and CDR2 YFSETQ. The CDR3 is 20 residues long. J was trimmed by 0 bases and V by 3 bases; bases with no gene match: 18. The DNA for the CDR3 is TGCGCCAGCAGCTCATTTTCCGCTAGCGGGCCTATGGCTAGCACAGATACGCAGTATTTT. Residues: CASSSFSASGPMASTDTQYF.

The genes are TRBV19 and TRBJ2-5; possibly TRBD1 for D (7 bases). The germline V gene encodes CDR1 LNHDA and CDR2 SQIVND (reference sequence). This CDR3 has 17 amino acids. Between the trimmed V and J ends, which lost 7 bases and 5 bases, there was a span of 26 bases. DNA for the CDR3: TGTGCCAGTAATGGGGGGCAGGGGGGCGGCTCAGGGGAGACCCAGTACTTC. Its protein product is CASNGGQGGGSGETQYF.

The V gene is TRBV7-9, the J gene TRBJ2-3, with D hard to call. Germline V gives CDR1 SEHNR, CDR2 FQNEAQ (reference sequence). The CDR3 loop spans 13 amino acids. Trimming took off 5 bases at V and 4 bases at J, with 10 bases between the two ends. As DNA, the CDR3 is TGTGCCAGCAGCCCCCCGGCTTCAGATACGCAGTATTTT. The encoded protein is CASSPPASDTQYF.

The gene calls are TRBV5-1 and TRBJ1-4, with D unclear. This CDR3 is 14 amino acids long. Germline lookup yields CDR1 SGHRS and CDR2 YFSETQ. Trimming removed 4 bases from V and 0 bases from J, with 7 bases in between. CDR3 loop: CASSLGATNEKLFF. CDR3 nucleotides: TGCGCCAGCAGCCTGGGTGCAACTAATGAAAAACTGTTTTTT.

This clone has only one observation. The genes are TRBV3-1 (or the pseudogene TRBV3-2) and TRBJ2-7; tentative D call: TRBD1 (5 bases). This CDR3 has 12 amino acids. The ends were cut back, 8 bases at V and 3 bases at J, with 11 bases in the middle. Germline V gene data show CDR1 as LGHDT and CDR2 as YNNKEL (reference sequence). In nucleotides, the CDR3 is TGTGCCAGCGGACAAGAAAACTACGAGCAGTACTTC. Protein product: CASGQENYEQYF.

The genes are TRBV12-3 or TRBV12-4 and TRBJ1-2, with D unclear. Trimming shortened V by 6 bases and J by 6 bases, and 14 bases separated the two germline ends. The CDR3 is 13 residues long. The CDR3 DNA follows: TGTGCCAGCAGAAGCTTCGGGGTGGATGGCTACACCTTC. Translation: CASRSFGVDGYTF.

The genes are TRBV5-6 and TRBJ2-7, with D unresolved. The germline V gene encodes CDR1 SGHDT and CDR2 YYEEEE. The CDR3 spans 12 residues. Trimming shortened V by 1 base and J by 3 bases, and 5 bases separated the two germline ends. In DNA form, the CDR3 reads TGTGCCAGCAGCTTGACCGTCTACGAGCAGTACTTC. Its protein product is CASSLTVYEQYF.

V and J are TRBV6-1 and TRBJ2-5, with D possibly being TRBD1 or TRBD2 (5 bases each). V was shortened by 5 bases and J by 3 bases, with 16 bases between the two germline ends. CDR3 length equals 15 residues. Germline V gene lookup returns CDR1 MNHNS and CDR2 SASEGT. CDR3 DNA sequence: TGTGCCAGCAGTTCATCGGGACCTGGGGAAGAGACCCAGTACTTC. Protein sequence: CASSSSGPGEETQYF.